This T cell receptor beta chain is from a study of blood T cell repertoires in COVID-19. The CDR3 loop spans 15 amino acids. V gave up 5 bases and J gave up 2 bases, with 10 bases separating them. CDR1 and CDR2 (germline): SGHVS, FNYEAQ. Methods used by the authors: The authors estimated nucleated cell counts from reference gene primer amplification. Clones were sequenced by immunoSEQ multiplex PCR, and TCRdb holds only the in-frame ones, with some missing. That table is the source of V, J and clone size, and D and trimming were worked out from the DNA. Of fewer than 150,000 clones in the sample, roughly four fifths are singletons; the top ten hold more than 15%. Recovered participants had two consecutive negative NP/OP PCR tests, healthcare professional clearance, or symptom resolution.

This chain joins TRBV7-6 and TRBJ2-6, with D possibly matching TRBD1 (6 bases). Input material: PBMCs or T cells enriched from blood (not recorded which). This TCR derives from a man aged 25 to 45 who had recovered from COVID-19. CDR3 DNA sequence: TGTGCCAGCAGCCGACAGGACGCTGGGGCCAACGTCCTGACTTTC. Its protein is CASSRQDAGANVLTF.